Listed below are T cell receptor beta chains from one sample, sequenced in a study of graft-versus-host responses after intestinal transplantation. Profiled with immunoSEQ multiplex PCR; TCRdb holds only in-frame clones, not every one. The data show 9,500 to 12,000 clones, nearly 95% seen once. The source material was PBMCs, sampled around 74 days after transplant. These receptors were obtained from a human patient who received an intestinal transplant, so some T cells may come from the graft donor. Both conserved end residues are part of each CDR3. A D gene is named only where the DNA matches it firmly. Rows give clone size only sometimes, using once, few, many, or a class for an expanded clone.

>NA|TRBJ2-2|TRBV5-1|once
TGCGCCAGCAGCTTGGAGTGGGGCAACACCGGGGAGCTGTTTTTT
CASSLEWGNTGELFF
>TRBD1|TRBJ2-7|TRBV9|NA
TGTGCCAGCAGCGGAGTCAGGGGGCTCCACGAGCAGTACTTC
CASSGVRGLHEQYF
>NA|TRBJ1-6|TRBV5-4|NA
TGTGCCAGCAGCTTGGACAGCTCCTATAATTCACCCCTCCACTTT
CASSLDSSYNSPLHF
>NA|TRBJ2-1|TRBV7-9|NA
TGTGCCAGCAGCTTAGTTTTGCGTGCCTACAATGAGCAGTTCTTC
CASSLVLRAYNEQFF
>TRBD1|TRBJ1-1|TRBV4-2|NA
TGTGCCAGCAGCCAAGAAGGGACAGGGGCTGTGTACACTGAAGCTTTCTTT
CASSQEGTGAVYTEAFF
>NA|TRBJ1-2|TRBV28|NA
TGTGCCAGCAGTCTACAGGGATATGGCTACACCTTC
CASSLQGYGYTF
>NA|TRBJ2-1|TRBV9|NA
TGTGCCAGCAGCCCCGAGTTCAATGAGCAGTTCTTC
CASSPEFNEQFF
>NA|TRBJ1-1|TRBV28|NA
TGTGCCAGCAGTTGGGTTAAAATTGGGACACGTCTTCACACTGAAGCTTTCTTT
CASSWVKIGTRLHTEAFF
>TRBD1|TRBJ2-1|TRBV19|NA
TGTGCCAGTAGTATCGAACAGGGGGTCAATGAGCAGTTCTTC
CASSIEQGVNEQFF
>NA|TRBJ1-2|TRBV2|NA
TGTGCCAGCAGTGAAACGGTCAGGTGTACGGACGCGAGGATCTATGGCTACACCTTC
CASSETVRCTDARIYGYTF
>TRBD1|TRBJ1-6|TRBV7-3|NA
TGTGCCAGCAGCTTACAGGGGGGTAATTCACCCCTCCACTTT
CASSLQGGNSPLHF
>NA|TRBJ1-5|TRBV21-1|NA
TGTGCCAGCAGGGAATGTGTAGCTACATTGCATCATCAGCCCCAGCATTTT
CASRECVATLHHQPQHF
>NA|TRBJ1-2|TRBV6-5|NA
TGTGCCAGCAGTGATGGTGGGGCCTACTTC
CASSDGGAYF
>TRBD2|TRBJ2-3|TRBV9|once
TGTGCCAGCAGCTCACCTAAGGGGCTAGCGGGAGGGCCGGCAGATACGCAGTATTTT
CASSSPKGLAGGPADTQYF
>NA|TRBJ1-1|TRBV7-2|NA
TGTGCCAGCAGCCCGAGACATCAAACTGAAGCTTTCTTT
CASSPRHQTEAFF
>NA|TRBJ1-2|TRBV6-6|NA
TGTGCCAGCTGGGGCAGCATCTATGGCTACACCTTC
CASWGSIYGYTF
>NA|TRBJ2-3|TRBV5-1|NA
TGCGCCAGCAGCTCCCCCATAGGGGGCACAGATACGCAGTATTTT
CASSSPIGGTDTQYF
>TRBD1|TRBJ1-1|TRBV30|NA
TGTGCCTGGAGTGTACCTGACAGGGACCATAATGAAGCTTTCTTT
CAWSVPDRDHNEAFF
>NA|TRBJ1-1|TRBV5-8|NA
TGTGCCAGCAGCTTGGTTCGGGGTTCTGAAGCTTTCTTT
CASSLVRGSEAFF
>NA|TRBJ2-5|TRBV27|NA
TGTGCCAGCAGCCTTCGTTGGGCACAAGAGACCCAGTACTTC
CASSLRWAQETQYF
>NA|TRBJ2-7|TRBV4-1|NA
TGCGCCAGCAGCCAAACAGCAGGGGCGAGCTACGAGCAGTACTTC
CASSQTAGASYEQYF
>NA|TRBJ2-3|TRBV6-5|NA
TGTGCCAGCAGTTACTCATTAACGGGACGCACAGATACGCAGTATTTT
CASSYSLTGRTDTQYF
>NA|TRBJ2-1|TRBV7-2|NA
TGTGCCAGCAGCTCAGTAGAAGCGGTCTCCTACAATGAGCAGTTCTTC
CASSSVEAVSYNEQFF
>NA|TRBJ1-1|TRBV6-6|NA
TGTGCCAGCAGTCCAGGAGTTATGAACACTGAAGCTTTCTTT
CASSPGVMNTEAFF
>NA|TRBJ1-1|TRBV11-1|NA
TGTGCCAGCAGCAGAAACCCGGGGACGACTGAAGCTTTCTTT
CASSRNPGTTEAFF
>TRBD2|TRBJ2-3|TRBV5-1|NA
TGCGCCAGCAGCTACTTAGCGGGAGGGAGAGCAGATACGCAGTATTTT
CASSYLAGGRADTQYF
>TRBD2|TRBJ2-5|TRBV5-1|NA
TGCGCCAGCAGCTTGGGACTAGCGGGAGAGACCCAGTACTTC
CASSLGLAGETQYF
>TRBD2|TRBJ2-1|TRBV5-6|NA
TGTGCCAGCAGCTTGGAGGGACTAGCGGGAGTAGGCAATGAGCAGTTCTTC
CASSLEGLAGVGNEQFF
>NA|TRBJ2-5|TRBV6-1|NA
TGTGCCAGCAGTGTTGGGTGGGAGACCCAGTACTTC
CASSVGWETQYF
>NA|TRBJ1-4|TRBV6-5|NA
TGTGCCAGCAGTTCACCATTGAGCAACAATGAAAAACTGTTTTTT
CASSSPLSNNEKLFF
>TRBD2|TRBJ2-1|TRBV15|NA
TGTGCCACCAGCAGAGTAGCGCGGGAGGGGCTCAATGAGCAGTTCTTC
CATSRVAREGLNEQFF
>TRBD2|TRBJ2-3|TRBV7-3|NA
TGTGCCAGCAGCGCTAGCGGGACTAGCACAGATACGCAGTATTTT
CASSASGTSTDTQYF
>TRBD2|TRBJ2-5|TRBV6-9|once
TGTGCCAGCAGTCAGACTAGCGGGAGGGAAAAAGAGACCCAGTACTTC
CASSQTSGREKETQYF
>NA|TRBJ2-1|TRBV28|NA
TGTGCCAGCAGTGGCAATGAGCAGTTCTTC
CASSGNEQFF
>NA|TRBJ2-1|TRBV6-6|NA
TGTGCCAGCAGTTCCCTCCCTTACAATGAGCAGTTCTTC
CASSSLPYNEQFF
>TRBD2|TRBJ2-2|TRBV28|NA
TGTGCCAGCAGTTTGACAGGCGGGACTAGCGGGAGCACCGGGGAGCTGTTTTTT
CASSLTGGTSGSTGELFF
>TRBD2|TRBJ2-7|TRBV27|NA
TGTGCCAGCAGTTTTTCCCTTCCGGGACTAGCGGGAGCCGAGCAGTACTTC
CASSFSLPGLAGAEQYF
>TRBD2|TRBJ2-1|TRBV4-2|NA
TGTGCCAGCAGCCAAGATCAGCGGGGGGGTGAGCAGTTCTTC
CASSQDQRGGEQFF
>NA|TRBJ2-4|TRBV28|NA
TGTGCCAGCACCACTGGGTGGGGGGACATTCAGTACTTC
CASTTGWGDIQYF
>NA|TRBJ2-1|TRBV2|NA
TGTGCCAGCAGTGATAGGACGGGGTCCTACAATGAGCAGTTCTTC
CASSDRTGSYNEQFF
>NA|TRBJ1-6|TRBV6-1|NA
TGTGCCAGCAGTGAATCCCGGGACATCTTTTATAATTCACCCCTCCACTTT
CASSESRDIFYNSPLHF
>NA|TRBJ1-2|TRBV5-1|once
TGCGCCAGCAGCTTTGGGGAAGGAGCTAACTATGGCTACACCTTC
CASSFGEGANYGYTF
>TRBD2|TRBJ2-1|TRBV11-2|NA
TGTGCCAGCACCCCAGCGGGGACCCCCTACAATGAGCAGTTCTTC
CASTPAGTPYNEQFF
>NA|TRBJ1-1|TRBV13|NA
TGTGCCAGCAGCTCCGGTCACCCCATGGTGGGAGCTTTCTTT
CASSSGHPMVGAFF
>NA|TRBJ2-5|TRBV5-1|NA
TGCGCCAGCAGCTTGGGGTACGGGCAAGAGACCCAGTACTTC
CASSLGYGQETQYF
>NA|TRBJ2-7|TRBV28|NA
TGTGCCAGCATTGGTGCCGGACAAATAGAGCAGTACTTC
CASIGAGQIEQYF
>TRBD1|TRBJ1-3|TRBV7-8|NA
TGTGCCAGCAGCTTGGGACAGGGAAACACCATATATTTT
CASSLGQGNTIYF
>TRBD1|TRBJ2-3|TRBV11-2|NA
TGTGCCAGCAAGGACAGGGGGCGTTCAGATACGCAGTATTTT
CASKDRGRSDTQYF
>NA|TRBJ2-4|TRBV6-5|NA
TGTGCCAGCCGGACCGGGGGCGCTGACAAAAACATTCAGTACTTC
CASRTGGADKNIQYF
>NA|TRBJ1-1|TRBV5-4|NA
TGTGCCAGCAGCCAGAGAAGGGACTCGAACACTGAAGCTTTCTTT
CASSQRRDSNTEAFF
>NA|TRBJ1-1|TRBV27|once
TGTGCCAGCAGTTTACTCCCCGAGGCGACTGAAGCTTTCTTT
CASSLLPEATEAFF
>TRBD2|TRBJ2-3|TRBV4-3|NA
TGCGCCAGCAGCCAAGATCTAGCGGGAGGGCCAGATACGCAGTATTTT
CASSQDLAGGPDTQYF
>TRBD2|TRBJ2-7|TRBV4-1|NA
TGCGCCAGCAGCCAGGGAGCGGGACTAGCGGTATACGAGCAGTACTTC
CASSQGAGLAVYEQYF
>TRBD2|TRBJ2-7|TRBV4-1|NA
TGCGCCAGCAGCCCCCGGGACACGACTAGCGGACACTACGAGCAGTACTTC
CASSPRDTTSGHYEQYF